The text below deals with one T cell receptor (beta chain). This specimen belongs to a study of blood T cell repertoires in COVID-19. At the level of the study: Samples came from the United States, Italy and Spain, spanning acute and convalescent COVID-19. T cells, B-cell-depleted T cells, or PBMCs provided the cDNA or gDNA that served as material.

Per the original methods: Counts of nucleated cells, estimated from reference gene primer amplification, were obtained. The protocol was immunoSEQ multiplex PCR, while the TCRdb copy is restricted to in-frame clones and leaves out a portion. V and J calls and clone size are as listed in that table; D and trimming were resolved from the DNA. This sample carries tens of thousands of clones, roughly 86% of them seen once, and the ten largest clones take 7.2%. V was clipped by 5 bases and J by 6 bases, with 16 bases between them. This CDR3 is 14 amino acids long. Germline V CDR1 and CDR2: SGHAT, FQDESV (reference sequence).

The clonotype was recovered from a human donor in a cohort sampled during active COVID-19. The chain links TRBV11-1 to TRBJ1-1, with a possible D match to TRBD1 (6 bases). The source material was peripheral blood. The CDR3 loop reads CASSPGTPLAEAFF. CDR3 bases: TGTGCCAGCAGCCCAGGGACACCGCTGGCTGAAGCTTTCTTT. Combining the CDR3 with reference TRBV11-1 and TRBJ1-1 gives the whole variable domain EAEVAQSPRYKITEKSQAVAFWCDPISGHATLYWYRQILGQGPELLVQFQDESVVDDSQLPKDRFSAERLKGVDSTLKIQPAELGDSAMYLCASSPGTPLAEAFFGQGTRLTVV.